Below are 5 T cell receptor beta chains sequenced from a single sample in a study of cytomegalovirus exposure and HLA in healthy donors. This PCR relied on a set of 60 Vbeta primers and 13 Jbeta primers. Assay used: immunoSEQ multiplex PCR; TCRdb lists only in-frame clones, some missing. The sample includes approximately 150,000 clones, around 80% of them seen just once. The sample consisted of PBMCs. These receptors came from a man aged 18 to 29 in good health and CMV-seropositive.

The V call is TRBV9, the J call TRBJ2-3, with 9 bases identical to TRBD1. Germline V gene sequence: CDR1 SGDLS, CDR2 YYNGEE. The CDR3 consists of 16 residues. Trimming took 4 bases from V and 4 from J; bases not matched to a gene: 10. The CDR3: CASSPLTGGVADTQYF. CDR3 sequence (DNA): TGTGCCAGCAGCCCATTGACAGGGGGGGTCGCAGATACGCAGTATTTT.

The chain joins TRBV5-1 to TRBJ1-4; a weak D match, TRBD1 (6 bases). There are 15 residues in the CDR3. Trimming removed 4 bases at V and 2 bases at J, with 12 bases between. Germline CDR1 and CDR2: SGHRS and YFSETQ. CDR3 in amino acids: CASSVAGVTNEKLFF. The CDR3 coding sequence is TGCGCCAGCAGCGTCGCAGGGGTTACTAATGAAAAACTGTTTTTT.

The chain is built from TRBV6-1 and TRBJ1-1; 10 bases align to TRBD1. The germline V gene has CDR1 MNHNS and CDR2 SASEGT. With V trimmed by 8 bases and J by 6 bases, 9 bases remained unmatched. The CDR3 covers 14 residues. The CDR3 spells CASPRDRGYSEAFF. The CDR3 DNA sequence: TGTGCCAGCCCGCGGGACAGGGGATACTCTGAAGCTTTCTTT.

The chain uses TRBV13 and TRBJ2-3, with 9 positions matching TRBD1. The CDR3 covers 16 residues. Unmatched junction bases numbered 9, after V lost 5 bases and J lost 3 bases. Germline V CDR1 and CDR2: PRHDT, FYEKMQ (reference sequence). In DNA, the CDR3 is TGTGCCAGCAGCCCGGGACAGGGTGTGGGAACAGATACGCAGTATTTT. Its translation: CASSPGQGVGTDTQYF. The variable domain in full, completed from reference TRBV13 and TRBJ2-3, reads AAGVIQSPRHLIKEKRETATLKCYPIPRHDTVYWYQQGPGQDPQFLISFYEKMQSDKGSIPDRFSAQQFSDYHSELNMSSLELGDSALYFCASSPGQGVGTDTQYFGPGTRLTVL.

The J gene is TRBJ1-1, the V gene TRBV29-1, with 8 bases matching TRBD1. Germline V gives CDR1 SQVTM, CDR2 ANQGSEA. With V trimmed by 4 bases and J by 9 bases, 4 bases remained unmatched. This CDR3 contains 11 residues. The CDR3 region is CSVGGQGQAFF. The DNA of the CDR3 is TGCAGCGTTGGAGGACAGGGACAAGCTTTCTTT.